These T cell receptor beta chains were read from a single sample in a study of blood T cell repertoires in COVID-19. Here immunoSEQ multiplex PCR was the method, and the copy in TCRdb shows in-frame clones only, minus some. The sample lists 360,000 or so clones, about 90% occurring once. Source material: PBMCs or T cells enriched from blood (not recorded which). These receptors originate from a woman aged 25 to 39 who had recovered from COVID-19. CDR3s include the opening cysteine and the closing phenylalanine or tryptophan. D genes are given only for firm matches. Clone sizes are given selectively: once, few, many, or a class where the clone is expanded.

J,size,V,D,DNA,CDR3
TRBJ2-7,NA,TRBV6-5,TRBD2,TGTGCCAGCAGTACGGGGACTAACTACGAGCAGTACTTC,CASSTGTNYEQYF
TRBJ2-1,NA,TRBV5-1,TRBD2,TGCGCCAGCAGCTTGTCTAGCGGGAGGGACGATGAGCAGTTCTTC,CASSLSSGRDDEQFF
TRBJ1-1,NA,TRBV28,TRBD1,TGTGCCAGCAGTTTATCGACAGGGACGGCTTTCTTT,CASSLSTGTAFF
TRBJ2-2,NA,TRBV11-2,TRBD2,TGTGCCAGCAGCTTAAGAACTAGCGCCGGGGAGCTGTTTTTT,CASSLRTSAGELFF
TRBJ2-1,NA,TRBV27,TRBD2,TGTGCCAGCAGTGGAACTAGCGGGGGGGCGCTTGAGCAGTTCTTC,CASSGTSGGALEQFF
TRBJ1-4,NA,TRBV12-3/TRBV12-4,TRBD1,TGTGCCAGCAGTCCCGGGACAGTCGAAAAACTGTTTTTT,CASSPGTVEKLFF
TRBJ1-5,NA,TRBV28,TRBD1,TGTGCCAGCAGTGCCAGACAGGGCGGGAGCAATCAGCCCCAGCATTTT,CASSARQGGSNQPQHF
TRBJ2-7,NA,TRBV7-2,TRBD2,TGTGCCAGCAGCTCCCGCGGGGGGCAGACCTACGAGCAGTACTTC,CASSSRGGQTYEQYF
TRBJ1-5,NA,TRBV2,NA,TGTGCCAGCAGTAGCTCGGGGGGGTGGTGGTCTAATGATGTTCAGCCCCAGCATTTT,CASSSSGGWWSNDVQPQHF
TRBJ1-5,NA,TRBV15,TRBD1,TGTGCCACCAGCAAACCCGGAGGACAGGGTAAGTCCCAGCATTTT,CATSKPGGQGKSQHF
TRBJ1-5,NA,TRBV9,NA,TGTGCCAGCAGCGCCGGGGGACGGCCCCAGCATTTT,CASSAGGRPQHF
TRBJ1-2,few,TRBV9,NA,TGTGCCAGCAGCGAGTACAGGGTTGGCTACACCTTC,CASSEYRVGYTF
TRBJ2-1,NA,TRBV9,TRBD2,TGTGCCAGCAGCGTGGGGACTAGCGGGACCAGCCAGTTCTTC,CASSVGTSGTSQFF
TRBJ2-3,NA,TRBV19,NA,TGTGCCAGTAGTATAGCCCCAACAGCTAGCACAGATACGCAGTATTTT,CASSIAPTASTDTQYF
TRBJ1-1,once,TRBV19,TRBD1,TGTGCCAGTAGTATAGTAGGGACAGCAAACACTGAAGCTTTCTTT,CASSIVGTANTEAFF
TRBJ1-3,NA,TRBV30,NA,TGTGCCTGGAGGGAGGTGCTTGGTGGAAACACCATATATTTT,CAWREVLGGNTIYF
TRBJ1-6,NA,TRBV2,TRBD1,TGTGCCAGCAGACAGGGGGCTGGGAATAATTCACCCCTCCACTTT,CASRQGAGNNSPLHF
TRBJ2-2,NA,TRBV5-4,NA,TGTGCCAGCAGCTTATCTTTACGACCAGGAGGCGGGGAGCTGTTTTTT,CASSLSLRPGGGELFF
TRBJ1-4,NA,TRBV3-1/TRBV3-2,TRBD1,TGTGCCAGCAGCCCCCAACCCGACAGGGAAAATAATGAAAAACTGTTTTTT,CASSPQPDRENNEKLFF
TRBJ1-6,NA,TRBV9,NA,TGTGCCAGCAGCGGCGACAGATATAATTCACCCCTCCACTTT,CASSGDRYNSPLHF
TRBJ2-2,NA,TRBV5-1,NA,TGCGCCAGCAGCTTGATTTTGCAGGCGAACACCGGGGAGCTGTTTTTT,CASSLILQANTGELFF
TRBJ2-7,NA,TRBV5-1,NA,TGCGCCAGCAGCTTGGTAATTGGAGGCAGGAACTACGAGCAGTACTTC,CASSLVIGGRNYEQYF
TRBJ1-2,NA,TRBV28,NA,TGTGCCAGCAGTTTGGACAGTACTTATGGCTACACCTTC,CASSLDSTYGYTF
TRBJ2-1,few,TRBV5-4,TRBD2,TGTGCCAGCAGCTTGTACCGGACTAGCGGGGGAAAGGAGTTCTTC,CASSLYRTSGGKEFF
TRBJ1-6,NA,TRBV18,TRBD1,TGTGCCAGCTCACCGGAGGACAGGGCCCACCACGGTAATTCACCCCTCCACTTT,CASSPEDRAHHGNSPLHF
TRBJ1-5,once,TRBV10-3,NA,TGTGCCATCAGTGACAGGGATCGGCCCCAGCATTTT,CAISDRDRPQHF
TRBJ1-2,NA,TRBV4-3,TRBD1,TGCGCCAGCAGCCAAGATACAGGACAGGGGGTATCGGGCTACACCTTC,CASSQDTGQGVSGYTF
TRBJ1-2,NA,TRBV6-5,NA,TGTGCCAGCAGTTACTCGAAGGGTGGGGGCTTCTATGGCTACACCTTC,CASSYSKGGGFYGYTF
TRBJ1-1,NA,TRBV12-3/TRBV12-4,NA,TGTGCCAGCACCAGGGTAGACACTGAAGCTTTCTTT,CASTRVDTEAFF
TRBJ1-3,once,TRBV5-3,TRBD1,TGTGCCGGGGACAGGTCCCATTTAAACTCTGGAAACACCATATATTTT,CAGDRSHLNSGNTIYF
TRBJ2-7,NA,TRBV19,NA,TGTGCCAGTACCCCTGGACACGGCGGTTCCTACGAGCAGTACTTC,CASTPGHGGSYEQYF
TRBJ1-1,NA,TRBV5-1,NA,TGCGCCAGCAGCTTAGGGGAGGGGGAGGATAAAGCTTTCTTT,CASSLGEGEDKAFF
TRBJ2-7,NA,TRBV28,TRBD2,TGTGCCAGCAGTTATAAGCTAGCGGGAAAATCGGGGTCCTACGAGCAGTACTTC,CASSYKLAGKSGSYEQYF
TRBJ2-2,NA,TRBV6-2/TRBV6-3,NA,TGTGCCAGCAGTCCCCCGGGAAGGGCTAACACCGGGGAGCTGTTTTTT,CASSPPGRANTGELFF
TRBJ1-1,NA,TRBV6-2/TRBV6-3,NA,TGTGCCAGCAGTTACCGCCGGGGAAACACTGAAGCTTTCTTT,CASSYRRGNTEAFF
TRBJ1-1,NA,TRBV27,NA,TGTGCCAGCAGTTTACGGCAGGGGAGTACTGAAGCTTTCTTT,CASSLRQGSTEAFF
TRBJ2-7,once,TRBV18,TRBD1,TGTGCCAGCTCACCAACTGGGACAGGGGGCTCCTACGAGCAGTACTTC,CASSPTGTGGSYEQYF
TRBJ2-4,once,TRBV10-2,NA,TGCGCCAGCAGTGAGTCGGGACTAGCCAAAAACATTCAGTACTTC,CASSESGLAKNIQYF
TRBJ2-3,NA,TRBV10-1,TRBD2,TGCGCCAGCAGTGAGGTGCTAGCGGGCCCCACAGATACGCAGTATTTT,CASSEVLAGPTDTQYF
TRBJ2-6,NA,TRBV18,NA,TGTGCCAGCTCACAGGGGGTTCCTGGGGCCAACGTCCTGACTTTC,CASSQGVPGANVLTF
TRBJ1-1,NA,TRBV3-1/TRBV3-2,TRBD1,TGTGCCAGCAGCCCCCAGGGACAGACAATTGGCACTGAAGCTTTCTTT,CASSPQGQTIGTEAFF
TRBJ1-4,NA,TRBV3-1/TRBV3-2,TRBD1,TGTGCCAGCAGCCCCCCCCCGGGTAGGGGGCGAGAGAATGAAAAACTGTTTTTT,CASSPPPGRGRENEKLFF
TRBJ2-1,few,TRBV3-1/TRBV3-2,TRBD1,TGTGCCAGCCAACAGGGGGCCTACAATGAGCAGTTCTTC,CASQQGAYNEQFF
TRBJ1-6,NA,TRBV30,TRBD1,TGTGCCTGGGGTCGGGACAGTTCACCCCTCCACTTT,CAWGRDSSPLHF
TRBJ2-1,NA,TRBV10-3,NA,TGTGCCATCACCAACAGCTACAATGAGCAGTTCTTC,CAITNSYNEQFF
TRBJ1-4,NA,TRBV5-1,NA,TGCGCCAGCAGCTTCACAGGGAAATCTAATGAAAAACTGTTTTTT,CASSFTGKSNEKLFF
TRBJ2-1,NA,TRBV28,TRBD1,TGTGCCAGCACCAGACAGGGTTGGCGTGAGCAGTTCTTC,CASTRQGWREQFF
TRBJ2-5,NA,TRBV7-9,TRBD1,TGTGCCAGCAGCTTCAGGACAGGGGGTGGGAAAGAGACCCAGTACTTC,CASSFRTGGGKETQYF
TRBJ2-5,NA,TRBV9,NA,TGTGCCAGCAGCGTACCTTCATACAGCTCCCACCAAGAGACCCAGTACTTC,CASSVPSYSSHQETQYF
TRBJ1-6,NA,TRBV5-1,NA,TGCGCCAGCAGCATTTCGACAGCCTTTTTCTCCTATAATTCACCCCTCCACTTT,CASSISTAFFSYNSPLHF
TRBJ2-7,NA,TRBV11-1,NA,TGTGCCAGCAGCCCCCGGGACTCCGTCCACGAGCAGTACTTC,CASSPRDSVHEQYF
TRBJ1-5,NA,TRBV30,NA,TGTGCCTGGAGTGTACGTAACAGGGGCAATCAGCCCCAGCATTTT,CAWSVRNRGNQPQHF
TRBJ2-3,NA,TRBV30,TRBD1,TGTGCCTGGAGTGCCTCGGGACAGGGCACAGATACGCAGTATTTT,CAWSASGQGTDTQYF
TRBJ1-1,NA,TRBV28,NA,TGTGCCAGTGACAGGACGAACACTGAAGCTTTCTTT,CASDRTNTEAFF